Presented here are 18 T cell receptor beta chains from one specimen sequenced in a study of cytomegalovirus exposure and HLA in healthy donors. In the PCR, 60 Vbeta and 13 Jbeta primers were used. Assay used: immunoSEQ multiplex PCR; TCRdb lists only in-frame clones, some missing. The table shows 160,000 or so clones, with under 85% occurring only once. The sample was PBMCs. The receptors were sampled from a human donor in good health.

The V and J genes are TRBV18 and TRBJ2-7; 7 nucleotides line up with TRBD1. Germline V gene sequence: CDR1 KGHSH, CDR2 LQKENI. The CDR3 is made up of 14 amino acids. V lost 3 bases, J lost 5 bases, and 7 bases stayed unmatched. The CDR3 sequence is CASSPRQGGHEQYF. DNA for the CDR3: TGTGCCAGCTCACCTAGACAGGGTGGCCACGAGCAGTACTTC.

The gene calls are TRBV20-1 and TRBJ1-6; 9 bases map to TRBD1. Germline V CDR1 and CDR2: DFQATT, SNEGSKA (reference sequence). V was clipped by 2 bases and J by 14 bases; unmatched bases: 1. This CDR3 region has 11 residues. In DNA, the CDR3 is TGCAGTGCTAGAACAGGGGGCACCCTCCACTTT. This encodes CSARTGGTLHF.

V usage is TRBV5-6 and J usage is TRBJ1-2; 8 nucleotides line up with TRBD1. Germline loops: CDR1 SGHDT, CDR2 YYEEEE. V shed 4 bases and J 4 bases; nucleotides not matched to a gene: 6. This CDR3 contains 14 residues. This CDR3 reads CASSNIQGGYGYTF. The CDR3 bases are TGTGCCAGCAGCAACATACAGGGGGGCTATGGCTACACCTTC.

The V call is TRBV19, the J call TRBJ2-7, with 7 bases matching TRBD1. V lost 6 bases, J lost 3 bases, and 2 bases stayed unmatched. The CDR3 has 12 amino acids. Germline CDR1 is LNHDA and CDR2 is SQIVND (reference sequence). The CDR3 bases are TGTGCCAGTAGATCAGGGGGCTACGAGCAGTACTTC. It codes for CASRSGGYEQYF.

This rearrangement joins TRBV4-1 to TRBJ2-2, with TRBD2 identical over 8 bases. Germline CDR1 reads MGHRA; CDR2 reads YSYEKL. J was trimmed by 3 bases and V by 5 bases; bases with no gene match: 11. CDR3 size: 17 residues. CDR3 sequence: CASSSGEGRGDTGELFF. Here the CDR3 DNA reads TGCGCCAGCAGCTCCGGGGAGGGGCGGGGGGACACCGGGGAGCTGTTTTTT.

The genes are TRBV2 and TRBJ2-7, with D perhaps matching TRBD2 (5 bases). The CDR3 consists of 14 residues. V was trimmed by 8 bases and J by 2 bases, leaving 16 bases between them. Germline lookup yields CDR1 SNHLY and CDR2 FYNNEI. CDR3 sequence (DNA): TGTGCCAGCTATCTGGCCCGGGAACCCTACGAGCAGTACTTC. It codes for CASYLAREPYEQYF.

The chain has TRBV21-1 and TRBJ2-7; the tabulated D call, TRBD2, remains unverified against the DNA. TRBV21-1 is a listed pseudogene. CDR3 length: 13 residues. The CDR3 sequence is CARDAGGPYEQYF. The CDR3 coding sequence is TGTGCCAGGGATGCGGGGGGCCCCTACGAGCAGTACTTC.

This clone was seen just once. V usage is TRBV5-1 and J usage is TRBJ1-3; TRBD1 aligns across 10 bases. CDR1 SGHRS and CDR2 YFSETQ come from the germline V gene. The length of the CDR3 is 15 residues. J gave up 4 bases and V 4 bases, and 5 bases lay outside the gene matches. This CDR3 reads CASSPGQGNGNTIYF. DNA of the CDR3: TGCGCCAGCAGCCCGGGACAGGGGAACGGAAACACCATATATTTT. The entire variable domain, with the rest obtained from reference TRBV5-1 and TRBJ1-3, is as follows: KAGVTQTPRYLIKTRGQQVTLSCSPISGHRSVSWYQQTPGQGLQFLFEYFSETQRNKGNFPGRFSGRQFSNSRSEMNVSTLELGDSALYLCASSPGQGNGNTIYFGEGSWLTVV.

The V gene is TRBV19, the J gene TRBJ1-3, with 9 bases aligning to TRBD1. The CDR3 spans 14 residues. V gave up 6 bases and J gave up 8 bases; unmatched junction bases: 8. Germline V gives CDR1 LNHDA, CDR2 SQIVND (reference sequence). CDR3 in DNA: TGTGCCAGTAGACGGAGACAGGGGGAAGACACCATATATTTT. Translating it yields CASRRRQGEDTIYF.

The chain has TRBV5-4 and TRBJ1-2; no reliable D call. Germline V CDR1 and CDR2: SGHNT, YYREEE (reference sequence). The CDR3 runs to 13 residues. V dropped 4 bases and J dropped 3 bases, with 10 bases sitting between them. The CDR3 DNA reads TGTGCCAGCAGCCGGGAGGTGGACTATGGCTACACCTTC. It specifies CASSREVDYGYTF.

This chain connects TRBV30 to TRBJ1-1; D perhaps matches TRBD1 (5 bases). The length of the CDR3 is 16 residues. Germline lookup yields CDR1 GTSNPN and CDR2 SVGIG (reference sequence). V lost 1 base and J 0 bases, leaving 15 bases between the germline ends. The CDR3 reads CAWSAGQRILNTEAFF. CDR3 in DNA: TGTGCCTGGAGTGCAGGACAACGTATCCTGAACACTGAAGCTTTCTTT.

This clone occurred once. The CDR3 region is CASSPLGQFLSSYEQYF. The CDR3 DNA reads as TGTGCCAGCTCACCACTGGGACAGTTCCTTAGTTCTTACGAGCAGTACTTC. The chain is built from TRBV18 and TRBJ2-7; 7 nucleotides align to TRBD1. Germline V CDR1 and CDR2: KGHSH, LQKENI. Unmatched junction bases numbered 13, after V lost 1 base and J lost 4 bases. The CDR3 is made up of 17 amino acids.

The V gene is TRBV7-2, the J gene TRBJ1-6, with D perhaps matching TRBD1 (5 bases). V was trimmed by 0 bases and J by 7 bases, leaving 10 bases between them. The CDR3 has 15 residues. Germline values: CDR1 SGHTA, CDR2 FQGNSA. The CDR3 DNA reads TGTGCCAGCAGCTTAGCGGGGCCGCCAAATTCACCCCTCCACTTT. It is translated as CASSLAGPPNSPLHF. The variable domain in full, completed from reference TRBV7-2 and TRBJ1-6, reads GAGVSQSPSNKVTEKGKDVELRCDPISGHTALYWYRQSLGQGLEFLIYFQGNSAPDKSGLPSDRFSAERTGGSVSTLTIQRTQQEDSAVYLCASSLAGPPNSPLHFGNGTRLTVT.

V is TRBV6-5 and J is TRBJ2-5; D uncertain. V lost 0 bases to trimming and J lost 5 bases, with 7 bases between them. Germline assignment: CDR1 MNHEY and CDR2 SVGAGI. CDR3 length: 13 residues. CDR3 in amino acids: CASSYSRSETQYF. In DNA, the CDR3 is TGTGCCAGCAGTTACTCGAGGAGTGAGACCCAGTACTTC.

This clone was recorded once. V gene TRBV15 combines with J gene TRBJ1-1; D may be TRBD1 (5 bases). V was clipped by 0 bases and J by 2 bases, with 13 bases between them. Germline-derived CDR1 and CDR2 are LNHNV and YYDKDF (reference sequence). The CDR3 length is 16 residues. The CDR3 bases are TGTGCCACCAGCAGAGATTTGGGGGGGGGTAACACTGAAGCTTTCTTT. Its translation is CATSRDLGGGNTEAFF.

This chain connects TRBV4-2 to TRBJ2-7; D perhaps matches TRBD2 (6 bases). The CDR3 sequence is 14 residues long. CDR1 LGHNA and CDR2 YNFKEQ come from the germline V gene. Between the trimmed V and J ends, which lost 3 bases and 0 bases, there was a span of 9 bases. Written as DNA, the CDR3 is TGTGCCAGCAGCCAGGGCGGGGACTCCTACGAGCAGTACTTC. Amino acid sequence: CASSQGGDSYEQYF.

The CDR3 loop is CASSGAGNQPQHF. The CDR3 DNA sequence: TGTGCCAGTTCAGGGGCCGGCAATCAGCCCCAGCATTTT. The V gene is TRBV19, the J gene TRBJ1-5; D possibly corresponds to TRBD1 (6 bases). CDR3 size: 13 residues. With 8 bases removed from V and 2 bases from J, the gap between germline ends came to 10 bases. CDR1 and CDR2 (germline): LNHDA, SQIVND (reference sequence). The whole variable domain, filled in from reference TRBV19 and TRBJ1-5, reads DGGITQSPKYLFRKEGQNVTLSCEQNLNHDAMYWYRQDPGQGLRLIYYSQIVNDFQKGDIAEGYSVSREKKESFPLTVTSAQKNPTAFYLCASSGAGNQPQHFGDGTRLSIL.

The chain is built from TRBV7-2 and TRBJ2-7; a possible D gene is TRBD1 (5 bases). This CDR3 spans 14 amino acids. Trimming removed 5 bases at V and 4 bases at J, with 15 bases between. The germline CDR1 and CDR2 sequences are SGHTA and FQGNSA. The DNA for the CDR3 is TGTGCCAGCAGCATGGCCACTGGGGCTTACGAGCAGTACTTC. Translating it yields CASSMATGAYEQYF.